These 10 T cell receptor beta chains share one sample of origin, sequenced in a study of CD8 T cells in Susac syndrome. The RNA input was roughly 0.45 to 1 ug, and it was reverse transcribed with random hexamers. MiXCR, applied by TCRdb to the immunoSEQ multiplex PCR reads, yields one record per CDR3 protein. Of 150,000 to 200,000 distinct CDR3 sequences listed, 93% are singletons. Sample: CD4+ T cells from PBMCs. All receptors come from a human donor with multiple sclerosis.

The V gene is TRBV30, the J gene TRBJ1-1, with D perhaps matching TRBD1 (5 bases). Trimming took 4 bases from V and 1 from J, leaving 13 bases between them. The CDR3 spans 14 residues. From germline, CDR1 is GTSNPN and CDR2 SVGIG (reference sequence). The CDR3 sequence: CAWTGETENTEAFF. The CDR3 DNA reads as TGTGCCTGGACCGGAGAGACAGAGAACACTGAAGCTTTCTTT. Based on the CDR3 plus reference TRBV30 and TRBJ1-1, the full variable domain is SQTIHQWPATLVQPVGSPLSLECTVEGTSNPNLYWYRQAAGRGLQLLFYSVGIGQISSEVPQNLSASRPQDRQFILSSKKLLLSDSGFYLCAWTGETENTEAFFGQGTRLTVV.

The rearrangement joins TRBV2 to TRBJ1-2, with 8 positions matching TRBD1. The CDR3 runs 16 residues. Germline V gene sequence: CDR1 SNHLY, CDR2 FYNNEI. V dropped 0 bases and J dropped 7; count of bases not matched to a gene: 10. CDR3 in amino acids: CASSEAFTPGGGGYTF. The CDR3 DNA follows: TGTGCCAGCAGTGAAGCGTTCACCCCAGGGGGCGGTGGCTACACCTTC.

The J gene is TRBJ1-1, the V gene TRBV5-1; tentatively, D is TRBD1 (6 bases). The CDR3 runs to 14 residues. Trimming removed 2 bases from V and 5 bases from J, with 13 bases in between. CDR1 and CDR2 (germline): SGHRS, YFSETQ. The CDR3 here is CASSFTGLGTEAFF. In DNA form, the CDR3 reads TGCGCCAGCAGCTTTACAGGGTTGGGGACTGAAGCTTTCTTT.

This sequence joins TRBV20-1 and TRBJ2-5; 9 bases agree with TRBD2. CDR1 DFQATT and CDR2 SNEGSKA come from the germline V gene (reference sequence). V shed 5 bases and J 1 base; nucleotides not matched to a gene: 2. The CDR3 is 13 residues long. The CDR3 is CSAPGLAQETQYF. The CDR3 bases are TGCAGTGCTCCGGGACTAGCCCAAGAGACCCAGTACTTC.

The J gene is TRBJ1-1, the V gene TRBV18, with D possibly TRBD1 on 6 matching bases. Germline-derived CDR1 and CDR2 are KGHSH and LQKENI. The CDR3 extends over 15 amino acids. Trimming took 0 bases from V and 1 from J, leaving 9 bases between them. For the CDR3, the DNA is TGTGCCAGCTCACCACCGGCCAGGGGGAACACTGAAGCTTTCTTT. Amino acid sequence: CASSPPARGNTEAFF. The whole variable domain, filled in from reference TRBV18 and TRBJ1-1, reads NAGVMQNPRHLVRRRGQEARLRCSPMKGHSHVYWYRQLPEEGLKFMVYLQKENIIDESGMPKERFSAEFPKEGPSILRIQQVVRGDSAAYFCASSPPARGNTEAFFGQGTRLTVV.

V is TRBV20-1 and J is TRBJ2-1, with 9 bases lining up with TRBD2. After removal of 5 bases from V and 4 bases from J, the junction contained 6 bases not matched to a gene. The CDR3 is made up of 14 amino acids. The germline V gene encodes CDR1 DFQATT and CDR2 SNEGSKA (reference sequence). The CDR3 sequence: CSAQSGGLYNEQFF. CDR3 DNA sequence: TGCAGTGCTCAGAGCGGGGGGCTATACAATGAGCAGTTCTTC.

The genes are TRBV6-5 and TRBJ2-7; D gene uncertain. In germline, CDR1 is MNHEY, CDR2 SVGAGI. The CDR3 is 13 residues long. Trimming cost V 2 bases and J 1 base, with 6 bases left between them. The DNA for the CDR3 is TGTGCCAGCAGTTACCGGACGTCCTACGAGCAGTACTTC. This codes for CASSYRTSYEQYF.

The genes are TRBV7-2 and TRBJ2-5; 8 bases map to TRBD2. This CDR3 has 15 residues. The ends lost 5 bases at V and 4 bases at J; junction bases unmatched: 9. Germline values: CDR1 SGHTA, CDR2 FQGNSA. For the CDR3, the DNA is TGTGCCAGCAGCACCCGGACTAGCTCACGAGAGACCCAGTACTTC. It specifies CASSTRTSSRETQYF.

The V call is TRBV18, the J call TRBJ2-2, with 11 positions matching TRBD2. The CDR3 runs 17 residues. The germline CDR1 and CDR2 sequences are KGHSH and LQKENI. J lost 4 bases, V lost 2 bases, and 6 bases had no gene match. CDR3 coding DNA: TGTGCCAGCTCACCAAGTCTAGCGGGAGGAGGCACCGGGGAGCTGTTTTTT. Its protein product is CASSPSLAGGGTGELFF.

This chain links TRBV12-3 or TRBV12-4 with TRBJ2-2, with 7 nucleotides matching TRBD2. The CDR3 has 16 residues. V shed 3 bases, J shed 3 bases, and the junction held 7 bases outside the gene matches. The CDR3 DNA reads as TGTGCCAGCAGTTTTCGGGGAGGGCCCGACACCGGGGAGCTGTTTTTT. Amino acids: CASSFRGGPDTGELFF.